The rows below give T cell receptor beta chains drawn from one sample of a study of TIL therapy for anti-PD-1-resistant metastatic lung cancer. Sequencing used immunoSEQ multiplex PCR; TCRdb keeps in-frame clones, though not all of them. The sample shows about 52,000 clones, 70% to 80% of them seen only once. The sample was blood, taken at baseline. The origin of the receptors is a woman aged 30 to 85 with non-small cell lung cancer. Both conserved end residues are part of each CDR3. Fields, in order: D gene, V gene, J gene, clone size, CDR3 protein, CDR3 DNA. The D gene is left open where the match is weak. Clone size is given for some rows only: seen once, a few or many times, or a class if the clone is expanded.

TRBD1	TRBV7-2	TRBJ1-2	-	CASSPSDRANYGYTF	TGTGCCAGCAGCCCCAGCGACAGGGCAAACTATGGCTACACCTTC
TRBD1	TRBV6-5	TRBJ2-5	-	CASSYGTGTQETQYF	TGTGCCAGCAGCTACGGGACAGGGACGCAGGAGACCCAGTACTTC
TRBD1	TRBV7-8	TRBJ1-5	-	CASSFNTGGDQPQHF	TGTGCCAGCAGCTTTAACACAGGGGGGGATCAGCCCCAGCATTTT
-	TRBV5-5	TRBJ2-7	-	CASSLGGHPYEQYF	TGTGCCAGCAGCTTGGGAGGGCACCCCTACGAGCAGTACTTC
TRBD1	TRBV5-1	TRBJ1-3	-	CASSLSGTGVGNTIYF	TGCGCCAGCAGCTTATCCGGGACAGGGGTTGGAAACACCATATATTTT
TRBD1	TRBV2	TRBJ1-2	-	CASSSDRDYGYTF	TGTGCCAGCAGCTCGGACAGGGACTATGGCTACACCTTC
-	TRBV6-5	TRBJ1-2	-	CASRTDSYNYGYTF	TGTGCCAGCAGGACCGACTCATATAACTATGGCTACACCTTC
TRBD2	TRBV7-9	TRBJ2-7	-	CASSLGSGRVVF	TGTGCCAGCAGCTTAGGGAGCGGGAGGGTGGTTTTC
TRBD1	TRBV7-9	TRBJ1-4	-	CASSLVGTGEEKLFF	TGTGCCAGCAGCTTAGTCGGGACAGGCGAAGAAAAACTGTTTTTT
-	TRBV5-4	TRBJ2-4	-	CASSSRDTKNIQYF	TGTGCCAGCAGCTCCCGGGACACAAAAAACATTCAGTACTTC
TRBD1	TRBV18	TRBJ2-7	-	CASQGQGNDEQYF	TGTGCCAGCCAGGGACAGGGGAACGACGAGCAGTACTTC
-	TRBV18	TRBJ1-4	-	CASSLPVGELFF	TGTGCCAGCTCACTTCCCGTGGGAGAACTGTTTTTT
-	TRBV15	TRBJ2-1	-	CATSRDLGSNEQFF	TGTGCCACCAGCAGAGATTTAGGGAGCAATGAGCAGTTCTTC
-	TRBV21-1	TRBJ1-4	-	CASRPTGGREKLFF	TGTGCCAGCAGACCGACAGGGGGCCGTGAAAAACTGTTTTTT
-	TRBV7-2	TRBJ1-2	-	CASSPQSGRTNYGYTF	TGTGCCAGCAGCCCACAAAGTGGCAGAACTAACTATGGCTACACCTTC
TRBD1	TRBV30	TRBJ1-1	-	CAWIRGLGTEAFF	TGTGCCTGGATTAGGGGGCTTGGAACTGAAGCTTTCTTT
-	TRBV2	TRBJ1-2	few	CARGALGEANYGYTF	TGTGCCAGAGGGGCTTTGGGGGAAGCTAACTATGGCTACACCTTC
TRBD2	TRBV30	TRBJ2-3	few	CAWSPRTSGVTDTQYF	TGTGCCTGGAGTCCCCGGACTAGCGGGGTCACAGATACGCAGTATTTT
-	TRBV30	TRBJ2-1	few	CAWSRAYNEQFF	TGTGCCTGGAGTCGTGCCTACAATGAGCAGTTCTTC
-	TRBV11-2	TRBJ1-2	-	CASSWGDSSDYGYTF	TGTGCCAGCAGCTGGGGCGACTCGTCTGACTATGGCTACACCTTC